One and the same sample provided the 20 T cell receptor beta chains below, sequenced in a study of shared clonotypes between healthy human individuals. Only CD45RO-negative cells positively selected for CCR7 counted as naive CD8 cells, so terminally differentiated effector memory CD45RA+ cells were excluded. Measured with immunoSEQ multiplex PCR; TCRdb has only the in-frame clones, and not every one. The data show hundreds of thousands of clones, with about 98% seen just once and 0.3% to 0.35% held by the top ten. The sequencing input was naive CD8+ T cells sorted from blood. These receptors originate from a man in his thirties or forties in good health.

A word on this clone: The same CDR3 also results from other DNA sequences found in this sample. The CDR3 spells CAWSAGQGTDTQYF. The CDR3 DNA follows: TGTGCCTGGAGCGCCGGACAGGGCACAGATACGCAGTATTTT. This chain links TRBV30 with TRBJ2-3; 7 nucleotides agree with TRBD1. Per germline, CDR1 GTSNPN and CDR2 SVGIG (reference sequence). CDR3 length: 14 amino acids. The V gene end was trimmed by 3 bases and the J gene end by 1 base; junction bases not matched to a gene: 4.

CDR3 residues: CASSIKGRGFRTAYEQYF. CDR3 DNA sequence: TGTGCCAGTAGTATAAAAGGTAGAGGCTTCCGTACCGCCTACGAGCAGTACTTC. This chain connects TRBV19 to TRBJ2-7; no definite D call. In germline, CDR1 is LNHDA, CDR2 SQIVND (reference sequence). The CDR3 is 18 residues long. Trimming took off 2 bases at V and 2 bases at J, with 22 bases between the two ends.

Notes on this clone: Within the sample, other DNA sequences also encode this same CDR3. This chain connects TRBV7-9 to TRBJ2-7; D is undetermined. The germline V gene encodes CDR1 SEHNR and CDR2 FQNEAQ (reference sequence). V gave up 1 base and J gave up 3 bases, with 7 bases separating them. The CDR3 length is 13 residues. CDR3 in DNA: TGTGCCAGCAGCTTAGTGGTCAGCTACGAGCAGTACTTC. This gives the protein CASSLVVSYEQYF.

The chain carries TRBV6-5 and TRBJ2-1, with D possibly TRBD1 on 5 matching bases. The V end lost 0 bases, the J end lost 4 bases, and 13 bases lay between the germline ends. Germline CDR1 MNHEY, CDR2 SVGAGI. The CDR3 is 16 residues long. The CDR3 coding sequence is TGTGCCAGCAGTTACTCGCTTTCCCAGGGATACAATGAGCAGTTCTTC. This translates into CASSYSLSQGYNEQFF.

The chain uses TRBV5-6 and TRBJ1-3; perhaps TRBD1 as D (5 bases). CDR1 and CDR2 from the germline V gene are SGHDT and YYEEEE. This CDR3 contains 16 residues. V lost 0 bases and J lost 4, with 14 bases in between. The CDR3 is CASSLGQGLRGNTIYF. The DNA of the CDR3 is TGTGCCAGCAGCTTGGGTCAGGGTTTACGAGGAAACACCATATATTTT.

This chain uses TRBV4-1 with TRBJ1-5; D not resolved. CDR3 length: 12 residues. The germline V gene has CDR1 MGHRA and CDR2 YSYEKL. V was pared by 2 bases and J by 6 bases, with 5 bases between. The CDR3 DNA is TGCGCCAGCAGCCAACCGGGTCAGCCCCAGCATTTT. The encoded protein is CASSQPGQPQHF.

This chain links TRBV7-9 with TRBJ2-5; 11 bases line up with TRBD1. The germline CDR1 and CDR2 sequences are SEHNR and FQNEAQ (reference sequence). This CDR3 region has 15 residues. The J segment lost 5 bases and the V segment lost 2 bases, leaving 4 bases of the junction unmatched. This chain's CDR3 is CASSLLDRGQETQYF. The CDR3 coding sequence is TGTGCCAGCAGCTTATTGGACAGGGGGCAGGAGACCCAGTACTTC.

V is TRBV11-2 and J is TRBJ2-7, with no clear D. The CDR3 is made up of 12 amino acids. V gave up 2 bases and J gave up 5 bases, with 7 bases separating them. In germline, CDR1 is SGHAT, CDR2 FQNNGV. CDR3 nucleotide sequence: TGTGCCAGCAGCTTATCGAGTCACGAGCAGTACTTC. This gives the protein CASSLSSHEQYF.

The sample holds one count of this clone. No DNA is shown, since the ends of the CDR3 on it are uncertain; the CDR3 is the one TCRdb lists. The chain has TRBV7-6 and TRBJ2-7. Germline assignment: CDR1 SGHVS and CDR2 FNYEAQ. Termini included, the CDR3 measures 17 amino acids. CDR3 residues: CASSFRPTSSTSVEQYF.

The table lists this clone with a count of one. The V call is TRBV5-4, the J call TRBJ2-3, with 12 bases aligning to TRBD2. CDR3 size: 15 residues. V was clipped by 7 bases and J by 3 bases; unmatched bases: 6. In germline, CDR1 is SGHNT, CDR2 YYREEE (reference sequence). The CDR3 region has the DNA TGTGCCAGCGGTCTAGCGGGAGGGCCTACAGATACGCAGTATTTT. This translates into CASGLAGGPTDTQYF. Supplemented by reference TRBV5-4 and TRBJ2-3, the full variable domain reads ETGVTQSPTHLIKTRGQQVTLRCSSQSGHNTVSWYQQALGQGPQFIFQYYREEENGRGNFPPRFSGLQFPNYSSELNVNALELDDSALYLCASGLAGGPTDTQYFGPGTRLTVL.

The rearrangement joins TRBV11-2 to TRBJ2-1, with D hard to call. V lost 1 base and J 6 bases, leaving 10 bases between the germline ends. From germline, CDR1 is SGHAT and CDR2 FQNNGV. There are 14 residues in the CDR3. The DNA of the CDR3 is TGTGCCAGCAGCTTAGCCAGCTTGAGCAATGAGCAGTTCTTC. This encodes CASSLASLSNEQFF.

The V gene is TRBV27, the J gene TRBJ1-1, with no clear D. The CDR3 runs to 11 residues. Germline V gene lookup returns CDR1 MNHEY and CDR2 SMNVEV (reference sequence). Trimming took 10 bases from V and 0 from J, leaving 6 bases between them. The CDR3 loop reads CATHLNTEAFF. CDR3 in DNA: TGTGCCACCCATCTGAACACTGAAGCTTTCTTT.

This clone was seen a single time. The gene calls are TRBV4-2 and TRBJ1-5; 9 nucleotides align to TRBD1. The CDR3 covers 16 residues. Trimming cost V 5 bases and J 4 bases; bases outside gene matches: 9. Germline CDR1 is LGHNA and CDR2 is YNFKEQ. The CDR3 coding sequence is TGTGCCAGCAGCAAATCCGGGACAGGGTGGAATCAGCCCCAGCATTTT. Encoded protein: CASSKSGTGWNQPQHF.

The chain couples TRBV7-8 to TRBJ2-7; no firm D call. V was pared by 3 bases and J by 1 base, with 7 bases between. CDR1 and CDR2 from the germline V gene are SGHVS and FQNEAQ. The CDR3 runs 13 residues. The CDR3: CASSLELSYEQYF. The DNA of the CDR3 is TGTGCCAGCAGCTTGGAGCTATCCTACGAGCAGTACTTC.

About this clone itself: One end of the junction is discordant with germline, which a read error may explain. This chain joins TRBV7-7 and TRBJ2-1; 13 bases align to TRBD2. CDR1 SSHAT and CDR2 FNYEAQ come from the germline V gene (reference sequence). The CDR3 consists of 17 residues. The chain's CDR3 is CASSLALGLAGYNEQFF. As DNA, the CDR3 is TGTGCTAGCAGCTTAGCTTTGGGACTAGCGGGGTACAATGAGCAGTTCTTC. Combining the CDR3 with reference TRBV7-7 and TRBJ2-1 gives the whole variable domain GAGVSQSPRYKVTKRGQDVTLRCDPISSHATLYWYQQALGQGPEFLTYFNYEAQPDKSGLPSDRFSAERPEGSISTLTIQRTEQRDSAMYRCASSLALGLAGYNEQFFGPGTRLTVL.

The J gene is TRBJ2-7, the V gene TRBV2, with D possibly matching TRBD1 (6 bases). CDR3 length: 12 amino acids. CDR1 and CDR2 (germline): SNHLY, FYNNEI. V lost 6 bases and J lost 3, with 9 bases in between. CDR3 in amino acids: CASSTGFYEQYF. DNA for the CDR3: TGTGCCAGCAGCACAGGGTTCTACGAGCAGTACTTC.

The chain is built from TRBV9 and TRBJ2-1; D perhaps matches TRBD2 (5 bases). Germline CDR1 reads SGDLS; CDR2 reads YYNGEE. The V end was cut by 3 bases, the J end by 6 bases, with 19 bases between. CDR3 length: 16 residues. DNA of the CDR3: TGTGCCAGCAGCGCCTCGACTAAGATAAACTCCAATGAGCAGTTCTTC. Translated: CASSASTKINSNEQFF.

CDR3 DNA: TGTGCCAGCAGTCCGGGACTTAATGAGCAGTTCTTC. It codes for CASSPGLNEQFF. The V gene is TRBV28, the J gene TRBJ2-1, with D possibly TRBD2 on 6 matching bases. The V gene lost 5 bases and the J gene lost 7 bases, with 9 bases spanning the gap. The CDR3 runs 12 residues. In germline, CDR1 is MDHEN, CDR2 SYDVKM.

The CDR3 region has the DNA TGTGCCTGGGGAGCGTCCTACGAGCAGTACTTC. Protein product: CAWGASYEQYF. The V and J genes are TRBV30 and TRBJ2-7; no clear D. The CDR3 is 11 residues long. The V end lost 5 bases, the J end lost 1 base, and 6 bases lay between the germline ends. Per the germline V gene, CDR1 is GTSNPN and CDR2 is SVGIG (reference sequence).

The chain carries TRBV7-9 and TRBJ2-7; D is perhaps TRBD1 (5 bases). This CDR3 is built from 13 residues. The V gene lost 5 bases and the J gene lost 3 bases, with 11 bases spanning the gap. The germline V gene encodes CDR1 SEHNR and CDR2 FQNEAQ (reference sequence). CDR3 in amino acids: CASSPSDSYEQYF. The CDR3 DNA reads TGTGCCAGCAGCCCATCCGACAGCTACGAGCAGTACTTC.